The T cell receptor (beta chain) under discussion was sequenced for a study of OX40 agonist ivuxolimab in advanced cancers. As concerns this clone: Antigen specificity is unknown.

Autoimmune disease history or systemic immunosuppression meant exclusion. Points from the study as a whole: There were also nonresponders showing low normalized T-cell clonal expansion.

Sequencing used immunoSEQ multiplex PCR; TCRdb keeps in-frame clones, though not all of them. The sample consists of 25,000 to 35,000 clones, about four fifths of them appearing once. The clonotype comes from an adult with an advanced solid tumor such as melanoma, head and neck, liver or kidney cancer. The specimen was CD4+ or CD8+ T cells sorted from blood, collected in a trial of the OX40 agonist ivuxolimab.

CDR3 amino acids: CASRPPRDTGYTF. The CDR3, as DNA: TGTGCCAGTAGGCCTCCGCGGGACACGGGCTACACCTTC. The chain employs TRBV19 and TRBJ1-2; D is possibly TRBD1 (6 bases). CDR1 and CDR2 from the germline V gene are LNHDA and SQIVND (reference sequence). The germline V and J ends were trimmed by 6 bases and 8 bases, with 16 bases remaining between them. The CDR3 extends over 13 amino acids.